The T cell receptor (beta chain) described here comes from a study of blood T cell repertoires in COVID-19. The length of the CDR3 is 17 residues. With V trimmed by 2 bases and J by 6 bases, 9 bases remained unmatched. Per germline, CDR1 SNHLY and CDR2 FYNNEI. The repertoire was sequenced with immunoSEQ multiplex PCR; TCRdb's copy has only in-frame clones and lacks some. Of tens of thousands of clones in the sample, under 80% are singletons; the top ten hold nearly 5%. The TCR originated in a human donor in a cohort sampled during active COVID-19. Sequencing was done on a sample of peripheral blood. The chain links TRBV2 to TRBJ2-7; 14 bases map to TRBD2. The CDR3: CASSEIRVGLAGGEQYF. The CDR3 region has the DNA TGTGCCAGCAGTGAAATAAGGGTCGGACTAGCGGGAGGCGAGCAGTACTTC.